Here is one T cell receptor (beta chain) with its context. It lacks a known antigen. No base-level quality is on record; no much larger clone is a single base apart. The CDR3 measures 12 amino acids from cysteine to phenylalanine. The sequence is cut down to CDR3 DNA, 36 bases in frame from base 1. CDR1 GTSNPN and CDR2 SVGIG were looked up in the germline V gene (reference sequence). The junction shows trimming of 3 bases on V and 2 bases on J, plus 8 bases between the germline ends. The library was prepared using the immunoSEQ multiplex PCR assay. TCRdb stores this immuneACCESS table with in-frame sequences only. Part of the clones is absent; in the studies checked, under half of the shortfall reflects unresolved V genes, and no reason is known for the rest. The sample table holds just over 20,000 clones, of which roughly nine tenths were seen once. The ten largest clones represent approximately 1.2% of the sample.

Memory CD4+ T cells were sorted ex vivo from peripheral blood of narcolepsy patients and healthy controls for TCR Vbeta sequencing. The data were taken from a study of T cells in narcolepsy (dated by TCRdb to between 2018 and 2020). With respect to the entire study: Healthy control donors were enrolled in the study alongside patients who had narcolepsy type 1 or type 2 (NT1, NT2). Autoreactive T cells targeting hypocretin neuron self-antigens (hypocretin, TRIB2) were sought in narcolepsy patients, and TCR Vbeta sequencing was used to track clonotypes in blood and CSF.

Findings and caveats that apply to the study as a whole: Plots comparing CSF and blood CD4+ T cell clonotypes from the same patient highlighted HCRT-specific and TRIB2-specific autoreactive clonotypes. According to the report, autoreactive clonotypes were detected serially in the blood of the same patients and of different patients, but not in healthy controls. Numbers of sequenced blood memory CD4+ clonotypes were comparable, with averages of some 38,000 in patients and approximately 33,000 in controls. Some blood memory CD4+ repertoires from patients and controls contained no sequences matching autoreactive T cell clones.

The source material was CD45RA- memory CD4+ T cells from PBMCs. The cell subset or site tag for this specimen amounts to: memory T cells sorted ex vivo from peripheral blood. The rearrangement combines TRBV30 with TRBJ2-7, with the D gene not confidently named. The sequence was obtained from a human donor with narcolepsy. The CDR3 region: CAWRQSTYEQYF. In nucleotide form, the sequence is TGTGCCTGGAGACAGTCTACCTACGAGCAGTACTTC.